This TCR beta chain emerged from a study of blood T cell repertoires in COVID-19. The data were produced by immunoSEQ multiplex PCR, yet TCRdb's version contains in-frame clones alone and is incomplete. This sample has some 97,000 clones; roughly 85% occur once, and the top ten carry roughly 2.6%. The CDR3 runs to 16 residues. CDR1 MGHRA and CDR2 YSYEKL come from the germline V gene. V lost 2 bases and J 3 bases, leaving 13 bases between the germline ends. V gene TRBV4-1 combines with J gene TRBJ1-4; D gene unclear. The sequencing sample was made of PBMCs or T cells enriched from blood (not recorded which). This TCR was recovered from a woman aged 45-60 years who had recovered from COVID-19. For the CDR3, the DNA is TGCGCCAGCAGCCAACCTCTTTATGGCCCTAATGAAAAACTGTTTTTT. This encodes CASSQPLYGPNEKLFF.